These 19 T cell receptor beta chains were sequenced from one sample in a study of CD8+ T cells in alopecia areata. Extracted from the samples, RNA was reverse transcribed into cDNA to serve as the sequencing template. Method: immunoSEQ multiplex PCR; TCRdb's copy keeps in-frame clones and lacks some. Here the sample spans 110,000 to 150,000 clones, about 88% being singletons. The treatment denotes: oral pan-JAK inhibitor, 5-10 mg twice daily. The specimen comprised CD8+ T cells sorted from blood, sampled at week 4, from a patient treated with tofacitinib. The source of these receptors is a human donor with alopecia areata.

The CDR3 DNA reads TGTGCCAGCAGCCCAAGTGACAGATGGGATACGCAGTATTTT. The encoded protein is CASSPSDRWDTQYF. The V and J genes are TRBV5-4 and TRBJ2-3, with a weak D call TRBD1 (5 bases). CDR3 length equals 14 residues. Germline V gene sequence: CDR1 SGHNT, CDR2 YYREEE (reference sequence). V lost 4 bases and J lost 6, with 15 bases in between.

The chain recombines TRBV6-5 with TRBJ2-7; D is unresolved. The CDR3 spans 11 residues. Germline V lookup: CDR1 MNHEY, CDR2 SVGAGI. Trimming took off 6 bases at V and 7 bases at J, with 10 bases between the two ends. The CDR3 reads CASSQQGEQYF. Here the CDR3 DNA reads TGTGCCAGCAGCCAACAAGGAGAGCAGTACTTC.

The V gene is TRBV29-1, the J gene TRBJ2-1; 10 bases match TRBD1. CDR1 is SQVTM and CDR2 is ANQGSEA in the germline V gene. The CDR3 sequence is 14 residues long. DNA for the CDR3: TGCACCGGTCTGGGGACAGGGGAAACCAATGAGCAGTTCTTC. It is translated as CTGLGTGETNEQFF.

The J gene is TRBJ2-3, the V gene TRBV30, with 9 bases matching TRBD2. V lost 0 bases, J lost 4 bases, and 5 bases stayed unmatched. The CDR3 sequence is 15 residues long. Germline V lookup: CDR1 GTSNPN, CDR2 SVGIG (reference sequence). CDR3 DNA: TGTGCCTGGAGTGTACAAGCGGGGGGCGCAGATACGCAGTATTTT. It translates to CAWSVQAGGADTQYF.

The chain combines TRBV29-1 with TRBJ2-2; TRBD1 agrees at 7 bases. CDR1 is SQVTM and CDR2 is ANQGSEA in the germline V gene. The CDR3 contains 16 residues. Germline trimming cut 4 bases from V and 0 bases from J; bases unmatched to any gene: 8. CDR3 residues: CSVVPQDRANTGELFF. Here the CDR3 DNA reads TGCAGCGTTGTCCCTCAAGACAGGGCGAACACCGGGGAGCTGTTTTTT.

The chain has TRBV9 and TRBJ2-2, with TRBD1 matching 9 bases. This CDR3 spans 14 amino acids. The germline V gene encodes CDR1 SGDLS and CDR2 YYNGEE. V trimming: 3 bases; J trimming: 3 bases; junction bases outside the gene matches: 0. In DNA, the CDR3 is TGTGCCAGCAGCGGGACAGGGGACACCGGGGAGCTGTTTTTT. This encodes CASSGTGDTGELFF.

The sample holds one count of this clone. The CDR3 region is CASSSDRGYYGYTF. The DNA for the CDR3 is TGTGCCAGCAGTTCGGACAGGGGTTATTATGGCTACACCTTC. The V gene is TRBV27, the J gene TRBJ1-2, with 9 bases that match TRBD1. Germline-derived CDR1 and CDR2 are MNHEY and SMNVEV (reference sequence). V shed 4 bases and J 5 bases; nucleotides not matched to a gene: 5. The CDR3 totals 14 residues.

J is TRBJ2-7 and V is TRBV11-2, with TRBD1 matching over 9 bases. Germline values: CDR1 SGHAT, CDR2 FQNNGV. Trimming cost V 6 bases and J 2 bases; bases outside gene matches: 11. This CDR3 has 16 residues. The CDR3 bases are TGTGCCAGCAGTTTACCGGGACAGGGAACCCCCTACGAGCAGTACTTC. Its protein is CASSLPGQGTPYEQYF.

This chain uses TRBV14 with TRBJ2-5; TRBD2 matches 10 bases. The CDR3 runs 15 residues. V shed 3 bases and J 1 base; nucleotides not matched to a gene: 2. Germline V CDR1 and CDR2: SGHDN, FVKESK. CDR3 protein: CASSHSGRVQETQYF. CDR3 DNA: TGTGCCAGCAGCCACAGCGGGAGGGTCCAAGAGACCCAGTACTTC.

The rearrangement joins TRBV29-1 to TRBJ2-5, with TRBD2 identical over 9 bases. Trimming at V came to 6 bases and at J to 5 bases, leaving 7 bases not matched to a gene. The CDR3 length is 13 residues. Germline V CDR1 and CDR2: SQVTM, ANQGSEA. The CDR3 sequence is CSVNSGSWETQYF. CDR3 in DNA: TGCAGCGTCAATAGCGGGAGCTGGGAGACCCAGTACTTC.

The chain recombines TRBV13 with TRBJ2-3; 9 bases match TRBD1. The ends lost 6 bases at V and 4 bases at J; junction bases unmatched: 5. This CDR3 has 14 residues. CDR1 and CDR2 (germline): PRHDT, FYEKMQ (reference sequence). CDR3 in DNA: TGTGCCAGCAGTACAGGGGGCGGCCCAGATACGCAGTATTTT. It yields the protein CASSTGGGPDTQYF.

The V and J genes are TRBV25-1 and TRBJ2-7; tentatively, D is TRBD1 (6 bases). V was clipped by 4 bases and J by 4 bases, with 17 bases between them. The CDR3 runs to 15 residues. Per the germline V gene, CDR1 is MGHDK and CDR2 is SYGVNS. CDR3 residues: CASSGGRGSSYEQYF. The CDR3 DNA sequence: TGTGCCAGCAGTGGAGGCAGGGGCAGTTCGTACGAGCAGTACTTC.

This clone rates as large (0.1 to 1%). This chain links TRBV27 with TRBJ2-3; TRBD2 aligns across 7 bases. Germline lookup yields CDR1 MNHEY and CDR2 SMNVEV (reference sequence). The ends lost 2 bases at V and 6 bases at J; junction bases unmatched: 2. The CDR3 consists of 13 residues. CDR3 coding DNA: TGTGCCAGCAGTTTACACGGGAGGGATACGCAGTATTTT. This gives the protein CASSLHGRDTQYF.

This clone was counted only a few times. The chain employs TRBV29-1 and TRBJ2-3; 10 nucleotides agree with TRBD2. The CDR3 extends over 16 amino acids. V lost 6 bases, J lost 6 bases, and 15 bases stayed unmatched. CDR1 SQVTM and CDR2 ANQGSEA come from the germline V gene. CDR3: CSVPSGASGSSDTQYF. In DNA, the CDR3 is TGCAGCGTGCCCTCTGGGGCTAGCGGGAGTTCGGATACGCAGTATTTT.

A single count supports this clone. The chain is built from TRBV2 and TRBJ1-5; 8 nucleotides line up with TRBD1. Germline V CDR1 and CDR2: SNHLY, FYNNEI. The CDR3 length is 18 residues. V was clipped by 4 bases and J by 1 base; unmatched bases: 12. Here the CDR3 reads CASSVDRGLTKSNQPQHF. CDR3 bases: TGTGCCAGCAGTGTTGACAGGGGCCTAACTAAGAGCAATCAGCCCCAGCATTTT.

To note about this clone: Other DNA sequences in this sample translate to the same CDR3. The rearrangement links TRBV4-1 to TRBJ2-7; perhaps TRBD1 as D (5 bases). V lost 0 bases and J 4 bases, leaving 7 bases between the germline ends. Germline lookup yields CDR1 MGHRA and CDR2 YSYEKL. The CDR3 has 13 residues. CDR3 amino acids: CASSQDRGYEQYF. For the CDR3, the DNA is TGCGCCAGCAGCCAAGATAGGGGATACGAGCAGTACTTC.

The chain links TRBV7-2 to TRBJ1-5; unclear D gene. Trimming removed 2 bases from V and 2 bases from J, with 7 bases in between. The CDR3 loop spans 14 amino acids. The V gene's germline CDR1 is SGHTA and CDR2 FQGNSA. The CDR3 DNA is TGTGCCAGCAGCTTAAACAGAGGCAATCAGCCCCAGCATTTT. It translates to CASSLNRGNQPQHF. Drawing the rest from reference TRBV7-2 and TRBJ1-5, the complete variable domain is GAGVSQSPSNKVTEKGKDVELRCDPISGHTALYWYRQSLGQGLEFLIYFQGNSAPDKSGLPSDRFSAERTGGSVSTLTIQRTQQEDSAVYLCASSLNRGNQPQHFGDGTRLSIL.

This clone was recorded only once. The chain recombines TRBV25-1 with TRBJ2-5; 14 positions agree with TRBD2. The CDR3 spans 18 residues. V lost 1 base and J lost 4; bases outside the gene matches: 8. CDR1 and CDR2 from the germline V gene are MGHDK and SYGVNS. In nucleotides, the CDR3 is TGTGCCAGCAGTGAATTTTCAGTCGGACTAGCGGGAGGAGAGACCCAGTACTTC. This encodes CASSEFSVGLAGGETQYF.

The chain uses TRBV7-9 and TRBJ1-1; a possible D gene is TRBD1 (5 bases). The V end was cut by 4 bases, the J end by 7 bases, with 16 bases between. The CDR3 contains 14 residues. CDR1 is SEHNR and CDR2 is FQNEAQ in the germline V gene (reference sequence). The CDR3 here is CASSSPGRAIEAFF. CDR3 nucleotide sequence: TGTGCCAGCAGCTCTCCGGGACGCGCTATTGAAGCTTTCTTT.